What follows describes a single TCR beta chain. The antigen is not known. Looked up from germline, CDR1 is MNHNS and CDR2 is SASEGT. V lost 0 bases and J 0 bases, leaving 8 bases between the germline ends. This CDR3 spans 16 amino acids. Molecules of cDNA were individually given unique molecular identifiers that were attached to them. TCRdb processed the 5' RACE reads anew with MiXCR; each CDR3 protein has one entry. The sample holds under 90,000 distinct CDR3 sequences, less than 15% seen once. The data originate from a study of early T cells in non-severe SARS-CoV-2 infection. Turning to the study itself: The sequenced material was bulk RNA from unsorted whole blood, and its chains were unpaired. Study findings and constraints: The VDJdb matching leaned toward anti-spike CD8 responses and overlooked private and CD4 specificities.

What was sequenced was whole blood. V is TRBV6-1 and J is TRBJ1-4; the D gene is possibly TRBD1 (5 bases). The sequence was collected from an adult who was a healthcare worker with PCR-confirmed SARS-CoV-2 infection or an uninfected control (not recorded which). The DNA of the CDR3 is TGTGCCAGCAGTGAAGCCGGGGGTACAACTAATGAAAAACTGTTTTTT. Residues: CASSEAGGTTNEKLFF.